The rows below give T cell receptor beta chains drawn from one sample of a study of regulatory T cells in long-lasting Graves disease. One entry per CDR3 protein, called by TCRdb with MiXCR from the multiplex PCR reads. Of under 350,000 distinct CDR3 sequences in the sample, around 20% were seen once. Specimen: peripheral blood mononuclear cells (PBMCs), collected when the disease was refractory, from a patient treated with antithyroid drugs. All receptors come from a female donor with Graves disease. CDR3s include the opening cysteine and the closing phenylalanine or tryptophan. The order of the fields is J gene, V gene, clone size, CDR3 protein. A clone size is listed for some rows: how often the clone was seen (once, few, many), or a class if it is expanded.

TRBJ2-1	TRBV5-1	.	CASSLTSGGSYNEQFF
TRBJ2-2	TRBV12-3/TRBV12-4	.	CASSPTAPPTGELFF
TRBJ1-2	TRBV7-9	many	CASSLDPDYGYTF
TRBJ2-1	TRBV20-1	.	CSGGHSGTYNEQFF
TRBJ2-2	TRBV13	.	CASSLRLGSGELFF
TRBJ1-4	TRBV6-2/TRBV6-3	.	CASLVGEKLFF
TRBJ2-2	TRBV4-2	once	CATSSTGTNTGELFF
TRBJ1-6	TRBV6-1	.	CASSQSREGSYNSPLHF
TRBJ1-2	TRBV7-9	many	CASSPRTGNYGYTF
TRBJ1-6	TRBV5-1	few	CASSLSYSPLHF
TRBJ1-5	TRBV27	.	CASRFVGADQPQHF
TRBJ1-1	TRBV18	.	CASSPDRVAFF
TRBJ2-7	TRBV18	few	CASSRDYSTGSVDEQYF
TRBJ2-7	TRBV5-1	.	CASSSGTGKEGDEQYF
TRBJ1-5	TRBV6-2/TRBV6-3	.	CASSLGLLNQPQHF
TRBJ2-5	TRBV7-9	.	CASSLDPQGETQYF
TRBJ1-1	TRBV4-3	.	CASSQVTYTEAFF
TRBJ2-4	TRBV7-8	few	CASSFGTLAKNIQYF
TRBJ2-7	TRBV27	few	CASGEGPTYEQYF
TRBJ1-4	TRBV7-8	many	CASSLDLRLETNEKLFF